This entry lists 19 T cell receptor beta chains sequenced from one sample in a study of regulatory T cells in long-lasting Graves disease. Specified time point: newly diagnosed GD, antithyroid drugs for less than 3 months. RNA extracted from PBMCs served as the sequencing template. Arm-PCR of CDR3 regions with iRepertoire HTBI primers generated TCR beta libraries. Each CDR3 protein gets one entry after TCRdb re-called the multiplex PCR reads with MiXCR. The data hold about 350,000 distinct CDR3 sequences, with roughly 17% observed a single time. The same data also went into a second study, on T cells in Graves' hyperthyroidism and ophthalmopathy.

The specimen was peripheral blood mononuclear cells (PBMCs), collected at new diagnosis, from a patient treated with antithyroid drugs. The receptors were gathered from a man aged 35 to 55 with Graves disease.

This clonotype was detected many times. The rearrangement links TRBV30 to TRBJ1-2; D is uncertain. The CDR3 runs 12 residues. Germline V gene sequence: CDR1 GTSNPN, CDR2 SVGIG (reference sequence). The V end lost 0 bases, the J end lost 4 bases, and 6 bases lay between the germline ends. The CDR3 here is CAWSVNVYGYTF. The CDR3 DNA is TGTGCCTGGAGTGTAAACGTCTATGGCTACACCTTC.

This clonotype showed up many times. The chain is built from TRBV9 and TRBJ1-1; D unclear. Between the trimmed V and J ends, which lost 0 bases and 1 base, there was a span of 7 bases. Germline CDR1 reads SGDLS; CDR2 reads YYNGEE. CDR3 length equals 14 residues. CDR3 coding DNA: TGTGCCAGCAGCGTAGCGGTGGCGAACACTGAAGCTTTCTTT. As protein: CASSVAVANTEAFF.

This clonotype was seen ten or more times. The chain recombines TRBV15 with TRBJ2-3; 8 bases fit TRBD1. Trimming took 5 bases from V and 7 from J; bases not matched to a gene: 5. From germline, CDR1 is LNHNV and CDR2 YYDKDF (reference sequence). The CDR3 sequence is 13 residues long. For the CDR3, the DNA is TGTGCCACCAGCTTCGCAGGGGGCCATACGCAGTATTTT. Translation gives CATSFAGGHTQYF.

The chain joins TRBV28 to TRBJ2-3; 13 bases map to TRBD2. This CDR3 is 17 amino acids long. Trimming at V came to 2 bases and at J to 2 bases, leaving 4 bases not matched to a gene. Germline values: CDR1 MDHEN, CDR2 SYDVKM. The CDR3 here is CASSLPGLAGNTDTQYF. The CDR3 nucleotides read TGTGCCAGCAGTTTACCGGGACTAGCGGGGAACACAGATACGCAGTATTTT.

This clonotype showed up many times. The chain joins TRBV7-2 to TRBJ2-3, with a weak D call TRBD1 (5 bases). Per the germline V gene, CDR1 is SGHTA and CDR2 is FQGNSA. Trimming removed 1 base from V and 7 bases from J, with 6 bases in between. The CDR3 has 12 residues. The CDR3 DNA reads as TGTGCCAGCAGCTTAGGACAGTATACGCAGTATTTT. It encodes CASSLGQYTQYF.

This clonotype occurred many times. The chain carries TRBV5-6 and TRBJ1-1; D gene unclear. This CDR3 is 15 amino acids long. Per germline, CDR1 SGHDT and CDR2 YYEEEE. The germline V and J ends were trimmed by 1 base and 4 bases, with 14 bases remaining between them. In DNA, the CDR3 is TGTGCCAGCAGCTTGTTCGCCAGTTTGTCCACTGAAGCTTTCTTT. Translating it yields CASSLFASLSTEAFF.

The rearrangement joins TRBV4-1 to TRBJ2-3, with TRBD2 identical over 7 bases. Germline-derived CDR1 and CDR2 are MGHRA and YSYEKL. The V gene end was trimmed by 5 bases and the J gene end by 2 bases; junction bases not matched to a gene: 10. CDR3 length: 16 residues. The CDR3 protein is CASSGWSGDATDTQYF. CDR3 sequence (DNA): TGCGCCAGCAGCGGCTGGAGCGGGGACGCCACAGATACGCAGTATTTT.

The chain carries TRBV7-8 and TRBJ1-6, with D tentatively TRBD1 (6 bases). Germline V CDR1 and CDR2: SGHVS, FQNEAQ. V lost 1 base to trimming and J lost 0 bases, with 13 bases between them. CDR3 length: 18 amino acids. Here the CDR3 reads CASSLDLGQSSYNSPLHF. In nucleotides, the CDR3 is TGTGCCAGCAGCTTAGATCTAGGACAGAGCTCCTATAATTCACCCCTCCACTTT.

There are a few counts of this clonotype. The chain carries TRBV20-1 and TRBJ2-3; TRBD2 agrees at 7 bases. CDR1 and CDR2 (germline): DFQATT, SNEGSKA (reference sequence). The CDR3 runs to 15 residues. J lost 1 base, V lost 1 base, and 5 bases had no gene match. The CDR3 coding sequence is TGCAGTGCTAGAGTTCGGGAGGCCGGCACAGATACGCAGTATTTT. Protein product: CSARVREAGTDTQYF.

This clonotype was counted between two and nine times. The DNA for the CDR3 is TGTGCCAGCAGCGTAGATCCGGGTACGGATGAGCAGTTCTTC. It codes for CASSVDPGTDEQFF. V gene TRBV9 combines with J gene TRBJ2-1; D not certain. The CDR3 consists of 14 residues. CDR1 SGDLS and CDR2 YYNGEE come from the germline V gene. The V gene lost 0 bases and the J gene lost 8 bases, with 12 bases spanning the gap.

This clonotype showed up many times. This sequence joins TRBV9 and TRBJ1-1; no clear D. CDR1 SGDLS and CDR2 YYNGEE come from the germline V gene. This CDR3 region has 14 residues. Deletions cut 0 bases from V and 0 bases from J, with 6 bases between. As DNA, the CDR3 is TGTGCCAGCAGCGTAGGGAGGGTGAACACTGAAGCTTTCTTT. Its protein product is CASSVGRVNTEAFF.

This chain connects TRBV20-1 to TRBJ2-1; 9 nucleotides match TRBD2. V dropped 2 bases and J dropped 3; count of bases not matched to a gene: 11. Looked up from germline, CDR1 is DFQATT and CDR2 is SNEGSKA (reference sequence). The CDR3 loop spans 17 amino acids. The CDR3, as DNA: TGCAGTGCTAGAAGACCCAGTGCTAGCGGGGACTACAATGAGCAGTTCTTC. Translated: CSARRPSASGDYNEQFF.

This clonotype was counted at least ten times. The V and J genes are TRBV2 and TRBJ2-2; TRBD2 matches 16 bases. Losses at the gene ends were 6 bases for V and 2 bases for J; bases not matched to a gene: 15. Per germline, CDR1 SNHLY and CDR2 FYNNEI. This CDR3 is 21 amino acids long. The CDR3 region is CASRGLGLAGGSRFNTGELFF. The CDR3 DNA reads as TGTGCCAGCAGGGGGTTGGGACTAGCGGGGGGGAGTCGCTTCAACACCGGGGAGCTGTTTTTT.

This clonotype came up many times. The V gene is TRBV12-3 or TRBV12-4, the J gene TRBJ1-4, with D unclear. The CDR3 runs 17 residues. V dropped 5 bases and J dropped 8 bases, with 24 bases sitting between them. The CDR3 loop reads CASSPPLSGKDGEKLFF. CDR3 in DNA: TGTGCCAGCAGTCCCCCCCTCTCCGGAAAGGACGGGGAAAAACTGTTTTTT.

This clonotype was counted between two and nine times. One junction end disagrees with the germline gene, perhaps due to a read error. The chain carries TRBV5-1 and TRBJ2-5, with a tentative D call TRBD1 (6 bases). Germline V lookup: CDR1 SGHRS, CDR2 YFSETQ. The CDR3 is 15 amino acids. This chain's CDR3 is CASSDPTGPQETQYF. The CDR3 DNA is TGTGCCAGCAGCGACCCCACAGGGCCCCAGGAGACCCAGTACTTC.

On this clonotype: A far bigger clonotype differs at one base, so this is likely a read error. The chain's CDR3 is CASSLSPTGYEQFF. The CDR3, as DNA: TGCGCCAGCAGCCTTAGCCCGACTGGGTACGAGCAGTTCTTC. The chain is built from TRBV5-1 and TRBJ2-1; the D is unclear. The CDR3 consists of 14 residues. V was trimmed by 4 bases and J by 10 bases, leaving 18 bases between them. Germline CDR1 reads SGHRS; CDR2 reads YFSETQ.

The V gene is TRBV24-1, the J gene TRBJ1-2; no reliable D call. In germline, CDR1 is KGHDR, CDR2 SFDVKD. This CDR3 spans 13 amino acids. V shed 4 bases and J shed 4 bases, with 9 bases lying between them. CDR3 in amino acids: CATSEADSYGYTF. For the CDR3, the DNA is TGTGCCACCAGTGAAGCGGATAGCTATGGCTACACCTTC.

This clonotype occurred many times. This chain links TRBV7-9 with TRBJ2-7, with a tentative D call TRBD2 (7 bases). V lost 6 bases to trimming and J lost 5 bases, with 14 bases between them. Germline loops: CDR1 SEHNR, CDR2 FQNEAQ (reference sequence). The CDR3 is made up of 13 amino acids. The CDR3 is CASRGGGGDEQYF. In DNA form, the CDR3 reads TGTGCCAGCAGAGGCGGGGGCGGGGACGAGCAGTACTTC.

In this sample, this clonotype turned up many times. The chain uses TRBV30 and TRBJ2-7; the D gene is possibly TRBD1 (6 bases). The germline V gene encodes CDR1 GTSNPN and CDR2 SVGIG (reference sequence). Between the trimmed V and J ends, which lost 0 bases and 1 base, there was a span of 7 bases. The CDR3 spans 13 residues. Here the CDR3 reads CAWSVQGSYEQYF. CDR3 sequence (DNA): TGTGCCTGGAGTGTACAGGGATCCTACGAGCAGTACTTC.